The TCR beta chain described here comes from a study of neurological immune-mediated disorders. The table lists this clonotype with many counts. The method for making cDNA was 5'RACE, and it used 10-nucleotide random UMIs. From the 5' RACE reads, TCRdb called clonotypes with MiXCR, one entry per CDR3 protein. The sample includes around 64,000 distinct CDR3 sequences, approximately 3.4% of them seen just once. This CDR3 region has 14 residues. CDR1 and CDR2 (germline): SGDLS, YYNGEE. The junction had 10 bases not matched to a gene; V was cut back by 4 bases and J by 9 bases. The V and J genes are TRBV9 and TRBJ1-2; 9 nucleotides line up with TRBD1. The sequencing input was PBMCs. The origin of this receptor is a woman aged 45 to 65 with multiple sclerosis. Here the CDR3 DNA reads TGTGCCAGCAGCAGAACTTCCGGGACAGGGAGCTACACCTTC. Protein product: CASSRTSGTGSYTF.